Listed here is a single T cell receptor (beta chain). Its target is unknown. The data stem from a study of T cells after yellow fever vaccination. The TCR cDNA carried a universal primer site and UMIs from 5'RACE template switching. TCRdb used MiXCR to reprocess the 5' RACE reads, holding one entry per CDR3 protein. Of 250,000 to 300,000 distinct CDR3 sequences in the sample, roughly 5.2% were seen once. General study points: Only a small proportion of the clonotypes turned up in both the CD4 and the CD8 compartments, likely arising from convergent recombination. The booster saw the reappearance of most primary-vaccination clones (nearly 98% CD4, 80% to 90% CD8).

This CDR3 is built from 15 residues. Trimming took 5 bases from V and 3 from J, leaving 16 bases between them. The sample was CD4+ T cells sorted from PBMCs, taken on the day of the yellow fever booster vaccination. The chain couples TRBV12-3 or TRBV12-4 to TRBJ2-5, with D perhaps given as TRBD1 or TRBD2 (6 bases each). The TCR comes from a man in his late teens or twenties who received the YFV17D yellow fever vaccine. The CDR3 bases are TGTGCCAGCAGTACCTGGAGGGGGGCGAAAGAGACCCAGTACTTC. This gives the protein CASSTWRGAKETQYF.